A single sample is the source of the 30 T cell receptor beta chains below, sequenced in a study of response to subunit inactivated influenza vaccine. Each CDR3 protein is one row after TCRdb ran MiXCR on the RT-PCR reads. The sample lists roughly 190,000 distinct CDR3 sequences, 10% to 15% occurring once. The same sample was also studied in work on T cells expressing NK-cell markers. That source reports: Synthesis of TCR beta cDNA relied on 5'RACE template switching carrying UMIs.

The source material was CD8+ T cells sorted from PBMCs, sampled 11 to 12 days after vaccination. Receptors were obtained from a man aged 45-65 years who received an inactivated influenza vaccine.

This clonotype came up many times. The chain couples TRBV12-3 or TRBV12-4 to TRBJ1-2; TRBD1 agrees at 7 bases. The CDR3 totals 15 residues. Unmatched junction bases numbered 13, after V lost 10 bases and J lost 2 bases. The DNA for the CDR3 is TGTGCCATTGAGAGGGACCCGGGACAGAACTATGGCTACACCTTC. It is translated as CAIERDPGQNYGYTF.

This clonotype has more than one count but fewer than ten. This chain connects TRBV12-3 or TRBV12-4 to TRBJ2-5; 8 bases line up with TRBD2. This CDR3 is built from 14 residues. V lost 7 bases to trimming and J lost 5 bases; unmatched junction nucleotides: 9. The CDR3 region is CASTDRGGPETQYF. Written as DNA, the CDR3 is TGTGCCAGCACCGACCGGGGGGGCCCTGAGACCCAGTACTTC.

This clonotype was observed at least ten times. The rearrangement links TRBV29-1 to TRBJ2-1, with D possibly called TRBD1 or TRBD2 (5 bases each). Trimming shortened V by 4 bases and J by 6 bases, and 16 bases separated the two germline ends. The CDR3 extends over 14 amino acids. CDR1 and CDR2 from the germline V gene are SQVTM and ANQGSEA. The CDR3: CSVARWDLGNEQFF. In DNA form, the CDR3 reads TGCAGCGTTGCCAGGTGGGACCTAGGCAATGAGCAGTTCTTC.

The J gene is TRBJ2-1, the V gene TRBV7-8, with D tentatively TRBD2 (5 bases). Germline CDR1 reads SGHVS; CDR2 reads FQNEAQ. This CDR3 has 16 amino acids. The V end was cut by 5 bases, the J end by 0 bases, with 14 bases between. The CDR3 spells CASSPLAQSSYNEQFF. DNA for the CDR3: TGTGCCAGCAGCCCATTAGCGCAAAGCTCCTACAATGAGCAGTTCTTC.

This clonotype was observed a few times. The rearrangement uses TRBV6-2 or TRBV6-3 and TRBJ1-2; no clear D. The CDR3 spans 11 residues. Germline V CDR1 and CDR2: MNHEY, SVGEGT. Trimming cost V 7 bases and J 6 bases, with 9 bases left between them. The CDR3 nucleotides are TGTGCCAGCACCCTCGGGAATGGCTACACCTTC. Translated: CASTLGNGYTF.

This clonotype occurred a few times. This chain links TRBV16 with TRBJ1-1, with 7 nucleotides matching TRBD1. The CDR3 contains 14 residues. CDR1 KGHSY and CDR2 FQNENV come from the germline V gene. V trimming: 3 bases; J trimming: 6 bases; junction bases outside the gene matches: 7. The CDR3: CASSHSNGQAEAFF. The CDR3 DNA is TGTGCCAGCAGCCATTCTAATGGACAGGCTGAAGCTTTCTTT.

The sample holds a few counts of this clonotype. The rearrangement links TRBV6-2 or TRBV6-3 to TRBJ2-2; D is possibly TRBD1 (5 bases). The germline gives CDR1 MNHEY, CDR2 SVGEGT. The germline V and J ends were trimmed by 4 bases and 5 bases, with 14 bases remaining between them. The CDR3 runs 15 residues. In DNA, the CDR3 is TGTGCCAGCAGTTTGGGTAGGGGCACGACCGGGGAGCTGTTTTTT. This encodes CASSLGRGTTGELFF.

This chain uses TRBV24-1 with TRBJ2-5, with 8 positions matching TRBD1. The CDR3 spans 15 residues. CDR1 is KGHDR and CDR2 is SFDVKD in the germline V gene. V lost 4 bases and J lost 2; bases outside the gene matches: 5. The CDR3: CATSDPRDRQETQYF. CDR3 sequence (DNA): TGTGCCACCAGTGACCCTAGGGACAGGCAAGAGACCCAGTACTTC.

This clonotype was counted between two and nine times. This rearrangement joins TRBV10-3 to TRBJ2-1; perhaps TRBD1 as D (5 bases). The CDR3 consists of 16 residues. Germline V gene data show CDR1 as ENHRY and CDR2 as SYGVKD. Trimming shortened V by 4 bases and J by 2 bases, and 15 bases separated the two germline ends. CDR3 sequence reads: CAISVRAQGAYNEQFF. For the CDR3, the DNA is TGTGCCATCAGTGTACGAGCGCAAGGGGCCTACAATGAGCAGTTCTTC.

This clonotype has a handful of counts. V is TRBV9 and J is TRBJ1-1; 7 positions match TRBD1. The V gene's germline CDR1 is SGDLS and CDR2 YYNGEE. The CDR3 covers 14 residues. Trimming took 4 bases from V and 5 from J; bases not matched to a gene: 8. This chain's CDR3 is CASSYRTGDTEAFF. CDR3 nucleotide sequence: TGTGCCAGCAGCTATCGGACAGGTGATACTGAAGCTTTCTTT.

This clonotype showed up many times. This chain joins TRBV7-9 and TRBJ2-3, with D tentatively TRBD1 or TRBD2 (5 bases each). The V end was cut by 3 bases, the J end by 2 bases, with 9 bases between. The CDR3 totals 14 residues. The germline CDR1 and CDR2 sequences are SEHNR and FQNEAQ (reference sequence). This CDR3 reads CASSFRDPTDTQYF. The CDR3 DNA reads TGTGCCAGCAGCTTCCGGGACCCCACAGATACGCAGTATTTT.

V and J are TRBV24-1 and TRBJ1-5, with 9 bases identical to TRBD1. CDR1 is KGHDR, CDR2 SFDVKD, per germline. With V trimmed by 5 bases and J by 11 bases, 6 bases remained unmatched. The CDR3 has 13 amino acids. The CDR3 sequence is CATSVTGGKSQHF. The CDR3 DNA reads TGTGCCACCAGTGTAACAGGGGGCAAGTCCCAGCATTTT.

This chain uses TRBV13 with TRBJ2-3; 13 bases agree with TRBD2. In germline, CDR1 is PRHDT, CDR2 FYEKMQ (reference sequence). V shed 6 bases, J shed 4 bases, and the junction held 13 bases outside the gene matches. This CDR3 is built from 18 residues. CDR3 DNA sequence: TGTGCCAGCAGTCCTACTAGCGGGGGGGCCTGGGAAGCAGATACGCAGTATTTT. Its protein is CASSPTSGGAWEADTQYF.

This clonotype was recorded at least ten times. The chain is built from TRBV4-1 and TRBJ1-4; the match to TRBD1 covers 7 bases. In germline, CDR1 is MGHRA, CDR2 YSYEKL. The CDR3 extends over 15 amino acids. With 1 base clipped from V and 5 bases from J, the junction kept 4 bases outside the gene matches. The CDR3, as DNA: TGCGCCAGCAGCCAAGTAGAGGGGGCGAATGAAAAACTGTTTTTT. The encoded protein is CASSQVEGANEKLFF.

V usage is TRBV15 and J usage is TRBJ2-7; 8 bases are a match to TRBD1. The germline gives CDR1 LNHNV, CDR2 YYDKDF (reference sequence). Trimming at V came to 3 bases and at J to 5 bases, leaving 12 bases not matched to a gene. This CDR3 spans 16 amino acids. Here the CDR3 reads CATSSLGQATWDEQYF. The CDR3 DNA reads TGTGCCACCAGCAGTTTGGGACAGGCCACCTGGGACGAGCAGTACTTC. The full variable domain, in which reference TRBV15 and TRBJ2-7 provide the parts outside the CDR3, is DAMVIQNPRYQVTQFGKPVTLSCSQTLNHNVMYWYQQKSSQAPKLLFHYYDKDFNNEADTPDNFQSRRPNTSFCFLDIRSPGLGDTAMYLCATSSLGQATWDEQYFGPGTRLTVT.

The chain is built from TRBV24-1 and TRBJ1-1; D call uncertain. This CDR3 has 14 amino acids. Per the germline V gene, CDR1 is KGHDR and CDR2 is SFDVKD. Trimming shortened V by 3 bases and J by 4 bases, and 11 bases separated the two germline ends. The CDR3 region is CATSDTGALTEAFF. The DNA for the CDR3 is TGTGCCACCAGTGATACCGGCGCTCTCACTGAAGCTTTCTTT.

Regarding this clonotype: A much larger clone is a single base away; this may be a read error. The J gene is TRBJ2-7, the V gene TRBV12-3 or TRBV12-4, with D maybe TRBD1 (5 bases). The CDR3 is made up of 14 amino acids. The CDR3 sequence is CASTLVAGPYEQYF. DNA for the CDR3: TGTGCCAGCACTTTAGTGGCAGGGCCCTACGAGCAGTACTTC.

This clonotype was seen ten or more times. V is TRBV3-1 and J is TRBJ1-1; D unresolved. Germline V gives CDR1 LGHDT, CDR2 YNNKEL (reference sequence). There are 15 residues in the CDR3. V lost 1 base, J lost 4 bases, and 13 bases lay in between. As DNA, the CDR3 is TGTGCCAGCAGCCAAGGCCTAGGGAGGGCCACTGAAGCTTTCTTT. Amino acids: CASSQGLGRATEAFF. The complete variable domain, with remaining parts taken from reference TRBV3-1 and TRBJ1-1, reads DTAVSQTPKYLVTQMGNDKSIKCEQNLGHDTMYWYKQDSKKFLKIMFSYNNKELIINETVPNRFSPKSPDKAHLNLHINSLELGDSAVYFCASSQGLGRATEAFFGQGTRLTVV.

This clonotype was counted only a few times. The CDR3 DNA is TGCGCCAGCAGCCCCGGGACTAGCGGGAGGAGGATTGAGCAGTTCTTC. Residues: CASSPGTSGRRIEQFF. This chain uses TRBV4-3 with TRBJ2-1; 15 nucleotides match TRBD2. The germline gives CDR1 LGHNA, CDR2 YSLEER. V gave up 4 bases and J gave up 9 bases; unmatched junction bases: 7. The CDR3 runs to 16 residues.

The J gene is TRBJ2-3, the V gene TRBV19; 8 bases line up with TRBD2. Germline V CDR1 and CDR2: LNHDA, SQIVND (reference sequence). The J segment lost 3 bases and the V segment lost 0 bases, leaving 11 bases of the junction unmatched. CDR3 size: 18 residues. The CDR3 reads CASSIDGSYPGGTDTQYF. The CDR3 bases are TGTGCCAGTAGTATAGATGGGTCTTATCCGGGGGGGACAGATACGCAGTATTTT.

This chain links TRBV7-9 with TRBJ2-1, with TRBD1 identical over 10 bases. V shed 5 bases, J shed 8 bases, and the junction held 12 bases outside the gene matches. The CDR3 totals 16 residues. Germline CDR1 is SEHNR and CDR2 is FQNEAQ (reference sequence). CDR3 region: CASSPTGGQGGYEQFF. CDR3 nucleotides: TGTGCCAGCAGCCCGACCGGAGGACAGGGGGGTTATGAGCAGTTCTTC.

This rearrangement joins TRBV5-1 to TRBJ2-7; no clear D gene. From germline, CDR1 is SGHRS and CDR2 YFSETQ. This CDR3 is built from 14 residues. V dropped 3 bases and J dropped 2 bases, with 12 bases sitting between them. CDR3 coding DNA: TGCGCCAGCAGCTCTACGAGTGGAGCCTACGAGCAGTACTTC. Translation: CASSSTSGAYEQYF. Together with reference TRBV5-1 and TRBJ2-7, the CDR3 gives the full variable domain: KAGVTQTPRYLIKTRGQQVTLSCSPISGHRSVSWYQQTPGQGLQFLFEYFSETQRNKGNFPGRFSGRQFSNSRSEMNVSTLELGDSALYLCASSSTSGAYEQYFGPGTRLTVT.

Only a few counts were recorded for this clonotype. The V call is TRBV28, the J call TRBJ2-7; unclear D gene. Germline lookup yields CDR1 MDHEN and CDR2 SYDVKM. Between the trimmed V and J ends, which lost 3 bases and 1 base, there was a span of 10 bases. The CDR3 is 14 amino acids. CDR3 region: CASSFPGGSYEQYF. The CDR3 region has the DNA TGTGCCAGCAGTTTTCCTGGTGGGTCCTACGAGCAGTACTTC.

The chain employs TRBV6-1 and TRBJ2-7; 10 bases match TRBD2. Germline V gives CDR1 MNHNS, CDR2 SASEGT. After removal of 6 bases from V and 4 bases from J, the junction contained 6 bases not matched to a gene. The CDR3 runs 14 residues. CDR3 bases: TGTGCCAGCAGACCTAGCGGGAGCTCTTACGAGCAGTACTTC. Residues: CASRPSGSSYEQYF.

The rearrangement links TRBV12-3 or TRBV12-4 to TRBJ2-7; tentative D call: TRBD2 (6 bases). This CDR3 region has 14 residues. Trimming took off 7 bases at V and 4 bases at J, with 17 bases between the two ends. DNA of the CDR3: TGTGCCAGCACTTCGGGGGAGAGGCGGTACGAGCAGTACTTC. It specifies CASTSGERRYEQYF.

This clonotype was observed a handful of times. The CDR3 loop is CATSRDTQENTEAFF. CDR3 DNA sequence: TGTGCCACCAGCAGAGATACACAGGAGAACACTGAAGCTTTCTTT. V usage is TRBV15 and J usage is TRBJ1-1, with a weak D call TRBD1 (5 bases). In germline, CDR1 is LNHNV, CDR2 YYDKDF (reference sequence). Trimming removed 0 bases from V and 1 base from J, with 9 bases in between. The CDR3 covers 15 residues. Full variable domain (rest looked up from reference TRBV15 and TRBJ1-1): DAMVIQNPRYQVTQFGKPVTLSCSQTLNHNVMYWYQQKSSQAPKLLFHYYDKDFNNEADTPDNFQSRRPNTSFCFLDIRSPGLGDTAMYLCATSRDTQENTEAFFGQGTRLTVV.

This clonotype was recorded a few times. V and J are TRBV12-3 or TRBV12-4 and TRBJ2-7; no clear D gene. V lost 1 base and J lost 7, with 8 bases in between. The CDR3 loop spans 12 amino acids. The CDR3 DNA is TGTGCCAGCAGTTTAGTGCCCGTTGAGCAGTACTTC. This gives the protein CASSLVPVEQYF.

The chain has TRBV6-6 and TRBJ2-7; D remains unclear. The germline V gene encodes CDR1 MNHNY and CDR2 SVGAGI (reference sequence). V was shortened by 2 bases and J by 5 bases, with 4 bases between the two germline ends. The CDR3 is made up of 11 amino acids. The CDR3 sequence: CASSYGDEQYF. For the CDR3, the DNA is TGTGCCAGCAGTTACGGGGACGAGCAGTACTTC.

J is TRBJ2-6 and V is TRBV28; D call uncertain. V shed 5 bases and J shed 2 bases, with 13 bases lying between them. In germline, CDR1 is MDHEN, CDR2 SYDVKM. The CDR3 is 16 amino acids. The CDR3 loop is CASSPGKGAGANVLTF. The DNA of the CDR3 is TGTGCCAGCAGTCCTGGGAAGGGCGCTGGGGCCAACGTCCTGACTTTC.

The chain uses TRBV24-1 and TRBJ1-1, with 8 bases aligning to TRBD1. Germline V lookup: CDR1 KGHDR, CDR2 SFDVKD. The CDR3 spans 13 residues. The V gene end was trimmed by 10 bases and the J gene end by 4 bases; junction bases not matched to a gene: 7. CDR3 protein: CATSTGGGTEAFF. DNA of the CDR3: TGTGCCACAAGTACAGGGGGGGGCACTGAAGCTTTCTTT.